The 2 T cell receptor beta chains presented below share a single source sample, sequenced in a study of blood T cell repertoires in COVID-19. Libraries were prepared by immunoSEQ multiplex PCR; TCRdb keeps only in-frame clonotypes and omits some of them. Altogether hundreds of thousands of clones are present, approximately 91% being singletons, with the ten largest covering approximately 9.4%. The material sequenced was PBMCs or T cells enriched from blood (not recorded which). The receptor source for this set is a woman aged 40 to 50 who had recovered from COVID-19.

CDR3 nucleotides: TGTGCCAGTAGTGCCGCCTTAGGCGGGAGGGCCTCCTACGAGCAGTACTTC. Residues: CASSAALGGRASYEQYF. The J gene is TRBJ2-7, the V gene TRBV19; TRBD2 matches at 9 bases. CDR3 length equals 17 residues. J was trimmed by 0 bases and V by 5 bases; bases with no gene match: 11. Germline lookup yields CDR1 LNHDA and CDR2 SQIVND (reference sequence).

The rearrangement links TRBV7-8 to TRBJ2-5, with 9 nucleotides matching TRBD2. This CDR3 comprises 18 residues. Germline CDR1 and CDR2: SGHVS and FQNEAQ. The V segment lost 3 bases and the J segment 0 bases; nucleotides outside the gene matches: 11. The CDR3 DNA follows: TGTGCCAGCAGCTTTATAGGGGGACTAGCAGCTAACCAAGAGACCCAGTACTTC. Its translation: CASSFIGGLAANQETQYF.